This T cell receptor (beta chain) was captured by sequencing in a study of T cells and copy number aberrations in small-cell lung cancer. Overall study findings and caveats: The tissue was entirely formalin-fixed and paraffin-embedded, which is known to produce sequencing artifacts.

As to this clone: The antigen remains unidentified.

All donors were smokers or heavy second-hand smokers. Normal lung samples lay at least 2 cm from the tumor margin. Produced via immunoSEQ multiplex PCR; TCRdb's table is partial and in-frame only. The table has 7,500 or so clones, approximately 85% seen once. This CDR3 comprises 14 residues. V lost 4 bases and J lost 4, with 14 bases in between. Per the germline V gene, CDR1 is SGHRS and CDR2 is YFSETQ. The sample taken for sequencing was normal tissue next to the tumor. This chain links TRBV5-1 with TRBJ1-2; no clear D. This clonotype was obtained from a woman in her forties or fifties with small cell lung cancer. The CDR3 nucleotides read TGCGCCAGCAGCCCATTCGCCGCGAGCTATGGCTACACCTTC. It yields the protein CASSPFAASYGYTF.